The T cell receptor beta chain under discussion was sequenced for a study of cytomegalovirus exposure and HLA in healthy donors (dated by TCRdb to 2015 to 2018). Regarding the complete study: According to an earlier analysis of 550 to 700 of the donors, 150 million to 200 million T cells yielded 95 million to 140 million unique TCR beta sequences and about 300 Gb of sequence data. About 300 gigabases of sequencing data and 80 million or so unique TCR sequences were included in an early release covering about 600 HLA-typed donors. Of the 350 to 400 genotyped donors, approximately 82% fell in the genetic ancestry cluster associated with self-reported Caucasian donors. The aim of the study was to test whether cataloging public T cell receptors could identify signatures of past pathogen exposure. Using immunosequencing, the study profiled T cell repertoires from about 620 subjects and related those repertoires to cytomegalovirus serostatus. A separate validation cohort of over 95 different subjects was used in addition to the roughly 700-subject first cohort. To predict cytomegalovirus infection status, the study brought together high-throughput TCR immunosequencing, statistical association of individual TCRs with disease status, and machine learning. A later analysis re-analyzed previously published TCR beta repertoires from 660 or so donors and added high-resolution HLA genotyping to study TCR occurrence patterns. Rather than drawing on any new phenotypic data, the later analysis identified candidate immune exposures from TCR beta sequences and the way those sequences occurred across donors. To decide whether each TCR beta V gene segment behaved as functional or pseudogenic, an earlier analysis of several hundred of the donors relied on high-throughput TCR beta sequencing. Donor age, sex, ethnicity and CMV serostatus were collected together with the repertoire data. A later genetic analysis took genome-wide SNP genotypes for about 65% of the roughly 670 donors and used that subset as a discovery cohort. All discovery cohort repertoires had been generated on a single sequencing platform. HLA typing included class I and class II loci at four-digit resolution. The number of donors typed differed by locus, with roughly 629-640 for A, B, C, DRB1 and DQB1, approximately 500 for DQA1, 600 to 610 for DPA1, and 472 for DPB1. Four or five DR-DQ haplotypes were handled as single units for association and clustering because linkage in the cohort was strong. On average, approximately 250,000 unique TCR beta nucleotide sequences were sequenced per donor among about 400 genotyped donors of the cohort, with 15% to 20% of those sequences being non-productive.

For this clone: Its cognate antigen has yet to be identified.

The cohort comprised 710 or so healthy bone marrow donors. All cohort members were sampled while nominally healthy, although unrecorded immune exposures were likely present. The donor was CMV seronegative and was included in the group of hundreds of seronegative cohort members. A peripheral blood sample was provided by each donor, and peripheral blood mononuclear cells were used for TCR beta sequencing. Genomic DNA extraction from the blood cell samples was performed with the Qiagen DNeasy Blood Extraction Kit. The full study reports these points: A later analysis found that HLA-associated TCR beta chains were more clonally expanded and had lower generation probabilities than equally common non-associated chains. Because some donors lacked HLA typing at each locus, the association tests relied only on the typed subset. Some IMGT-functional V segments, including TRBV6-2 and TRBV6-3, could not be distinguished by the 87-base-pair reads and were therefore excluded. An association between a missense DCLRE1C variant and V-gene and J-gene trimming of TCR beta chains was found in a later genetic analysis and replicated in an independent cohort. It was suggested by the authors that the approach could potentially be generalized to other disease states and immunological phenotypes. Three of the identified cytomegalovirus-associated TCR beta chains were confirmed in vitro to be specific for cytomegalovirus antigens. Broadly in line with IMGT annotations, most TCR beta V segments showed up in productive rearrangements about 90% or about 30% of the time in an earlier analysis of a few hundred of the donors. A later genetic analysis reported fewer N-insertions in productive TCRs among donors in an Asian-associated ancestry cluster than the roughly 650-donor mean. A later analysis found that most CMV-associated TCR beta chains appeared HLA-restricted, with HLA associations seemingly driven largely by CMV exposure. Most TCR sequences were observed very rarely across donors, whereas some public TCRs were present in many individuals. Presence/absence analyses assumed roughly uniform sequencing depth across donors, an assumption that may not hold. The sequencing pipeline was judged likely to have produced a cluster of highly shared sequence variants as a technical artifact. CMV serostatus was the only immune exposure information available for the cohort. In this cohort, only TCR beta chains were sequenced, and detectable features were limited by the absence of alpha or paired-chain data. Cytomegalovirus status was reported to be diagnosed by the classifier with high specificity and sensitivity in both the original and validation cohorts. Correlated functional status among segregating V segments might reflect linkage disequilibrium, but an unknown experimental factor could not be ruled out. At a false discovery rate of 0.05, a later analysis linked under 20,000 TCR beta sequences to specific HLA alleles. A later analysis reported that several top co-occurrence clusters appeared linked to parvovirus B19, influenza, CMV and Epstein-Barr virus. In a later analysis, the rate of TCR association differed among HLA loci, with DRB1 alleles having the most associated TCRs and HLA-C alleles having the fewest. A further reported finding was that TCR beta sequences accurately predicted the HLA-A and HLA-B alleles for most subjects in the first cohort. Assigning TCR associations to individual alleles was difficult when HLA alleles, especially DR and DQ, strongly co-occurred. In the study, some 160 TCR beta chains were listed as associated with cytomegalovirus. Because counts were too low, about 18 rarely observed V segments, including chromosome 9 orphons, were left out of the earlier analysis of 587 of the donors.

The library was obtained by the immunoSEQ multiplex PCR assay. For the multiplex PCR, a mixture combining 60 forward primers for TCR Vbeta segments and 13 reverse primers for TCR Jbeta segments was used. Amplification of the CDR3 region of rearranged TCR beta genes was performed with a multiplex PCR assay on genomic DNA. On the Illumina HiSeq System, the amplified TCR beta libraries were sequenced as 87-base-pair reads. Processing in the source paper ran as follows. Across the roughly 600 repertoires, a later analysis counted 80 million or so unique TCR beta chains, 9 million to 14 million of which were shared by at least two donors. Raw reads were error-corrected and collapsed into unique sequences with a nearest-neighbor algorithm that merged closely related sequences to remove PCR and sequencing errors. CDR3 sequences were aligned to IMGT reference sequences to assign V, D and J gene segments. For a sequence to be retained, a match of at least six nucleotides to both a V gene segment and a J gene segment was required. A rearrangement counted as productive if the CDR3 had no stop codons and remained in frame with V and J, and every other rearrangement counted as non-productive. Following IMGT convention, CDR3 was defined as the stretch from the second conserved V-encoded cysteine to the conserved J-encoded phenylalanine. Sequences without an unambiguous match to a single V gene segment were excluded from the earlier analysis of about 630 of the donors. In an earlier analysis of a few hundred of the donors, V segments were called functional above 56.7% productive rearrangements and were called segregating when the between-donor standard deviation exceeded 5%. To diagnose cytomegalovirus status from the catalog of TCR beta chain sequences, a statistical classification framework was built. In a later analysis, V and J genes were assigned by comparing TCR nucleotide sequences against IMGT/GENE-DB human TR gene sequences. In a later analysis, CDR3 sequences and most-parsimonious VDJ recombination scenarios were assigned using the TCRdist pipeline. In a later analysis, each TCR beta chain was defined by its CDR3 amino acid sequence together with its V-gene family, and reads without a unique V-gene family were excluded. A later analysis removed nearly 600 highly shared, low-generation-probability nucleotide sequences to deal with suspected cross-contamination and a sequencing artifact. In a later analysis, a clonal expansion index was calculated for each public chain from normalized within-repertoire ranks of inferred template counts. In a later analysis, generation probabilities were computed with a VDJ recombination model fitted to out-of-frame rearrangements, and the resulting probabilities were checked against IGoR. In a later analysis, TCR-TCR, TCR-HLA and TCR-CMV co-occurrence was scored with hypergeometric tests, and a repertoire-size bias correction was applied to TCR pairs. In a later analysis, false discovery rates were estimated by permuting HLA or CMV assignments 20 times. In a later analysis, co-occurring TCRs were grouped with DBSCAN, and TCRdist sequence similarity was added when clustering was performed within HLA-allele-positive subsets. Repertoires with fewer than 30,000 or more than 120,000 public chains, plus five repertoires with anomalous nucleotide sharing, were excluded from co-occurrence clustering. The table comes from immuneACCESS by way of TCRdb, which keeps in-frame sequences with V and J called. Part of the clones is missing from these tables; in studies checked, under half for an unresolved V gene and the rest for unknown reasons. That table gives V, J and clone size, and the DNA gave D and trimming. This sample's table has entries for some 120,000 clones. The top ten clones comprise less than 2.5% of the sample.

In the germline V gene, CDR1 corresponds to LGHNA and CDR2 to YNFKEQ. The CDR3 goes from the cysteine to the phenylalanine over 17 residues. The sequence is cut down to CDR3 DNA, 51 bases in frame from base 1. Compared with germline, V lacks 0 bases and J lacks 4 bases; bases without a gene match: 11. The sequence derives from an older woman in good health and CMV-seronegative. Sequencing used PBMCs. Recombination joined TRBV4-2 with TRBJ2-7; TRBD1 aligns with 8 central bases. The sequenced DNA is TGTGCCAGCAGCCAAGATTTGGTGACAGGGGTGCCTTACGAGCAGTACTTC. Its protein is CASSQDLVTGVPYEQYF.